The rows below give T cell receptor beta chains drawn from one sample of a study of T cell repertoires in cytomegalovirus infection. Antigens of these TCRs are unknown. MiXCR, run by TCRdb on the reads, gives a single entry per CDR3 protein. Here the sample spans approximately 990,000 distinct CDR3 sequences, around 31% being singletons. The sequencing used cultured CD8+ T cells from PBMCs, collected from culture after CMV antigen stimulation. The receptors here all came from a human donor in good health (CMV status not recorded). Some clones in this sample may be carry-over from other donors' samples. Both conserved end residues are part of each CDR3. Each record gives: J gene, D gene, clone size, V gene, CDR3 protein, CDR3 DNA. A D gene is named only where the DNA matches it firmly. Where a row states a size, it is once, few, many or the class of an expanded clone; other rows omit it.

>TRBJ2-2|-|-|TRBV15
CATSTHYTGELFF
TGTGCCACCAGCACTCACTACACCGGGGAGCTGTTTTTT
>TRBJ2-5|-|many|TRBV7-9
CASSPPRSGGETQYF
TGTGCCAGCAGCCCCCCCAGGTCCGGCGGGGAGACCCAGTACTTC
>TRBJ2-7|TRBD1|few|TRBV27
CASSIRDRGLSYEQYF
TGTGCCAGCAGTATAAGGGACAGGGGGCTCTCCTACGAGCAGTACTTC
>TRBJ2-4|-|many|TRBV7-8
CASSLDRGILAKNIQYF
TGTGCCAGCAGCTTAGACCGAGGAATACTAGCCAAAAACATTCAGTACTTC
>TRBJ1-6|-|few|TRBV28
CASSLGTKSSYNSPLHF
TGTGCCAGCAGTTTGGGCACCAAGAGCTCCTATAATTCACCCCTCCACTTT
>TRBJ1-3|-|-|TRBV12-3/TRBV12-4
CASSLRGGGNTIYF
TGTGCCAGCAGTTTACGGGGGGGTGGAAACACCATATATTTT
>TRBJ2-3|-|-|TRBV5-1
CASSTGRGDVTDTQYF
TGCGCCAGCAGCACGGGACGTGGGGATGTGACGGATACGCAGTATTTT
>TRBJ1-1|-|once|TRBV20-1
CSARVPGAFF
TGCAGTGCTAGAGTTCCTGGAGCTTTCTTT
>TRBJ2-2|-|-|TRBV10-2
CASSESDGGVTGELFF
TGCGCCAGCAGTGAGTCGGATGGCGGGGTAACCGGGGAGCTGTTTTTT
>TRBJ2-2|-|-|TRBV9
CASSVGRGGTGELFF
TGTGCCAGCAGCGTAGGACGTGGCGGAACCGGGGAGCTGTTTTTT
>TRBJ1-1|-|-|TRBV10-3
CAISESLGLNTEAFF
TGTGCCATCAGTGAGTCGTTAGGTTTGAACACTGAAGCTTTCTTT
>TRBJ1-1|-|-|TRBV7-6
CASSLEGQGSTEAFF
TGTGCCAGCAGCTTAGAGGGGCAGGGGTCCACTGAAGCTTTCTTT
>TRBJ2-5|-|few|TRBV4-3
CASSQTPYRPETQYF
TGCGCCAGCAGCCAAACTCCCTACCGCCCAGAGACCCAGTACTTC
>TRBJ2-7|TRBD1|-|TRBV27
CASSLSKGAHEQYF
TGTGCCAGCAGTTTATCGAAGGGGGCACACGAGCAGTACTTC
>TRBJ1-1|-|-|TRBV19
CASTGLLPPNTEAFF
TGTGCCAGTACGGGTCTCCTACCACCGAACACTGAAGCTTTCTTT
>TRBJ1-2|-|once|TRBV25-1
CASLGPQNYGYTF
TGTGCCAGTCTCGGCCCTCAGAACTATGGCTACACCTTC
>TRBJ1-1|-|few|TRBV5-1
CASSLGGHSLNTEAFF
TGCGCCAGCAGCTTGGGGGGCCATTCTTTGAACACTGAAGCTTTCTTT
>TRBJ1-2|-|-|TRBV7-3
CASSSLGGDDYGYTF
TGTGCCAGCAGCTCGTTGGGGGGAGATGACTATGGCTACACCTTC
>TRBJ2-7|-|-|TRBV4-1
CASSQVGIYEQYF
TGCGCCAGCAGCCAAGTAGGAATCTACGAGCAGTACTTC
>TRBJ2-7|-|-|TRBV20-1
CSARAGGSYEQYF
TGCAGTGCTAGAGCTGGAGGGTCCTACGAGCAGTACTTC
>TRBJ1-3|-|-|TRBV20-1
CSARAGNTIYF
TGCAGTGCTAGAGCTGGAAACACCATATATTTT
>TRBJ2-5|TRBD1|-|TRBV6-1
CASSEGPVDRGGGQETQYF
TGTGCCAGCAGTGAAGGCCCGGTTGACAGGGGGGGGGGTCAAGAGACCCAGTACTTC
>TRBJ2-5|TRBD1|-|TRBV11-2
CASSPWRQGVRETQYF
TGTGCCAGCAGCCCCTGGAGACAGGGGGTAAGGGAGACCCAGTACTTC
>TRBJ2-3|TRBD1|-|TRBV6-8
CASSYSTGLPTDTQYF
TGTGCCAGCAGTTACTCGACAGGGCTTCCCACAGATACGCAGTATTTT
>TRBJ1-5|-|many|TRBV7-6
CASSLATGPNQPQHF
TGTGCCAGCAGCTTAGCAACTGGGCCAAATCAGCCCCAGCATTTT
>TRBJ2-3|-|-|TRBV6-5
CASSSGVPDTQYF
TGTGCCAGCAGCTCCGGGGTTCCAGATACGCAGTATTTT
>TRBJ1-1|-|-|TRBV6-6
CASSLFEGMNTEAFF
TGTGCCAGCAGCCTTTTTGAGGGGATGAACACTGAAGCTTTCTTT
>TRBJ2-1|-|many|TRBV7-9
CASSQAYNEQFF
TGTGCCAGCAGTCAAGCCTACAATGAGCAGTTCTTC
>TRBJ1-2|TRBD1|-|TRBV4-1
CASSLYDDGQVNYGYTF
TGCGCCAGCAGCCTCTATGACGACGGACAGGTTAACTATGGCTACACCTTC
>TRBJ2-7|-|many|TRBV7-6
CASSWGLPGNSYEQYF
TGTGCCAGCAGCTGGGGACTGCCAGGAAACTCCTACGAGCAGTACTTC
>TRBJ1-6|-|-|TRBV4-2
CASSQDRGSSPLHF
TGTGCCAGCAGCCAAGATAGGGGGTCTTCACCCCTCCACTTT
>TRBJ2-5|-|-|TRBV5-1
CASSLVLRQETQYF
TGCGCCAGCAGCTTGGTCTTGCGGCAAGAGACCCAGTACTTC
>TRBJ2-7|TRBD1|few|TRBV7-9
CASSSGTANYEQYF
TGTGCCAGCAGCTCTGGGACAGCAAACTACGAGCAGTACTTC
>TRBJ2-1|-|-|TRBV12-3/TRBV12-4
CASSTGTNEQFF
TGTGCCAGCAGTACAGGTACTAATGAGCAGTTCTTC
>TRBJ2-1|-|many|TRBV11-1
CASSHQGSSYNEQFF
TGTGCCAGCAGCCACCAAGGCAGCTCCTACAATGAGCAGTTCTTC
>TRBJ2-7|TRBD1|few|TRBV12-3/TRBV12-4
CASSLPGQGMYEQYF
TGTGCCAGCAGTTTGCCGGGACAGGGGATGTACGAGCAGTACTTC
>TRBJ1-5|-|few|TRBV2
CATKGGSQPQHF
TGTGCCACAAAGGGGGGCTCTCAGCCCCAGCATTTT
>TRBJ2-1|-|-|TRBV27
CASSTLWGGWQFF
TGTGCCAGCAGCACTTTATGGGGGGGCTGGCAGTTCTTC
>TRBJ1-5|TRBD1|-|TRBV7-8
CASSQGGDPNQPQHF
TGTGCCAGCAGCCAGGGGGGGGACCCTAATCAGCCCCAGCATTTT
>TRBJ1-1|-|many|TRBV6-1
CASSGGKDGTEAFF
TGTGCCAGCAGTGGGGGGAAGGACGGCACTGAAGCTTTCTTT
>TRBJ1-2|-|-|TRBV7-4
CASSLGEPFYGYTF
TGTGCCAGCAGCTTAGGAGAGCCCTTCTATGGCTACACCTTC
>TRBJ1-4|-|-|TRBV6-6
CASSYSGRPANEKLFF
TGTGCCAGCAGTTACTCGGGGCGCCCGGCCAATGAAAAACTGTTTTTT
>TRBJ1-5|-|many|TRBV7-9
CASSAYSNQPQHF
TGTGCCAGCAGCGCTTATAGCAATCAGCCCCAGCATTTT
>TRBJ2-3|-|few|TRBV12-3/TRBV12-4
CASSLMGFTDTQYF
TGTGCCAGCAGTTTGATGGGATTTACAGATACGCAGTATTTT
>TRBJ2-5|-|few|TRBV6-6
CASSYTGLQETQYF
TGTGCCAGCAGTTACACAGGGCTCCAAGAGACCCAGTACTTC
>TRBJ1-4|TRBD1|few|TRBV7-9
CASSAPFRDRVNEKLFF
TGTGCCAGCAGCGCACCTTTTCGGGACAGGGTTAATGAAAAACTGTTTTTT
>TRBJ2-3|-|few|TRBV27
CASSSRGLTTDTQYF
TGTGCCAGCAGTTCCAGGGGACTAACCACAGATACGCAGTATTTT
>TRBJ1-2|-|-|TRBV29-1
CSVLETAYGYTF
TGCAGCGTTCTAGAAACCGCCTATGGCTACACCTTC
>TRBJ2-7|TRBD1|-|TRBV6-2/TRBV6-3
CASEGQDSYEQYF
TGTGCCAGCGAAGGACAGGATTCCTACGAGCAGTACTTC
>TRBJ2-7|TRBD2|-|TRBV20-1
CSAPSGTSGVHYEQYF
TGCAGTGCCCCTTCGGGTACTAGCGGGGTCCACTACGAGCAGTACTTC
>TRBJ1-2|-|few|TRBV4-1
CASSQPQRSSVYGYTF
TGCGCCAGCAGCCAACCCCAGAGGTCCTCGGTATATGGCTACACCTTC
>TRBJ1-2|-|many|TRBV7-8
CASSLANLQPIYGYTF
TGTGCCAGCAGCTTAGCTAATCTACAGCCTATCTATGGCTACACCTTC
>TRBJ1-2|-|-|TRBV6-5
CASSLGADFGYTF
TGTGCCAGCAGCCTTGGGGCAGACTTTGGCTACACCTTC